One and the same sample provided the 16 T cell receptor beta chains below, sequenced in a study of T cells in localized non-small cell lung cancer. Here immunoSEQ multiplex PCR was the method, and the copy in TCRdb shows in-frame clones only, minus some. The data hold tens of thousands of clones, with over 75% observed a single time. Here the sequenced sample was peripheral blood, taken before any cancer treatment. Receptors were obtained from a female donor over 55 with stage II squamous cell lung carcinoma.

CDR3 coding DNA: TGTGCCAGCAGTTCGAGCGACAGGGGAGGAGGTACTGAAGCTTTCTTT. The encoded protein is CASSSSDRGGGTEAFF. The rearrangement uses TRBV28 and TRBJ1-1, with 8 bases aligning to TRBD1. The CDR3 is made up of 16 amino acids. Germline V gene sequence: CDR1 MDHEN, CDR2 SYDVKM. The V gene end was trimmed by 4 bases and the J gene end by 5 bases; junction bases not matched to a gene: 12.

The rearrangement joins TRBV18 to TRBJ1-6, with 10 positions matching TRBD1. Trimming cost V 3 bases and J 10 bases; bases outside gene matches: 6. This CDR3 spans 15 amino acids. CDR1 is KGHSH, CDR2 LQKENI, per germline. CDR3 DNA sequence: TGTGCCAGCTCACCGGGACAGGGGAAGCGATCACCCCTCCACTTT. This translates into CASSPGQGKRSPLHF.

This chain links TRBV19 with TRBJ1-4, with D tentatively TRBD1 (6 bases). This CDR3 has 14 amino acids. Germline assignment: CDR1 LNHDA and CDR2 SQIVND (reference sequence). V lost 5 bases and J lost 4, with 11 bases in between. CDR3 DNA: TGTGCCAGTAGTCAGGGGACGGGTAATGAAAAACTGTTTTTT. The encoded protein is CASSQGTGNEKLFF.

The chain combines TRBV11-2 with TRBJ1-1, with D possibly being TRBD1 (5 bases). Trimming shortened V by 5 bases and J by 0 bases, and 16 bases separated the two germline ends. CDR1 is SGHAT, CDR2 FQNNGV, per germline. The CDR3 sequence is 16 residues long. CDR3 sequence (DNA): TGTGCCAGCAGCCCCCTGGGCGGGGGAGTGAACACTGAAGCTTTCTTT. This translates into CASSPLGGGVNTEAFF.

The chain employs TRBV6-1 and TRBJ2-4; the match to TRBD1 covers 7 bases. The germline CDR1 and CDR2 sequences are MNHNS and SASEGT. This CDR3 is built from 17 residues. V lost 3 bases, J lost 2 bases, and 10 bases stayed unmatched. CDR3 nucleotides: TGTGCCAGCAGTGACGGGACAGACCGGAGATCCAAAAACATTCAGTACTTC. Protein: CASSDGTDRRSKNIQYF.

This CDR3 reads CASSLAPTGNTEAFF. The CDR3 bases are TGTGCCAGCAGCTTGGCTCCGACAGGGAACACTGAAGCTTTCTTT. This chain connects TRBV5-4 to TRBJ1-1; maybe TRBD1 (6 bases). The CDR3 sequence is 15 residues long. V was cut by 0 bases and J by 1 base, with 10 bases left in between. Germline V gene lookup returns CDR1 SGHNT and CDR2 YYREEE (reference sequence).

This clone turned up a few times. The CDR3 sequence is CASSLSRGNYGYTF. The CDR3 DNA sequence: TGCGCCAGCAGCTTATCCAGGGGGAACTATGGCTACACCTTC. V usage is TRBV5-1 and J usage is TRBJ1-2, with 7 bases that match TRBD1. Germline loops: CDR1 SGHRS, CDR2 YFSETQ. This CDR3 spans 14 amino acids. The J segment lost 2 bases and the V segment lost 2 bases, leaving 3 bases of the junction unmatched.

The chain carries TRBV30 and TRBJ2-5, with a tentative D call TRBD2 (6 bases). Germline assignment: CDR1 GTSNPN and CDR2 SVGIG (reference sequence). V was cut by 2 bases and J by 7 bases, with 20 bases left in between. The CDR3 has 15 amino acids. In nucleotides, the CDR3 is TGTGCCTGGAGTTCCCTTTGGCGGGACTCGGGGACCCAGTACTTC. This codes for CAWSSLWRDSGTQYF.

The CDR3 protein is CASSEYEQFF. The CDR3 nucleotides are TGTGCCAGCAGTGAGTATGAGCAGTTCTTC. The V call is TRBV6-1, the J call TRBJ2-1; D not resolved. The CDR3 sequence is 10 residues long. Germline V gene lookup returns CDR1 MNHNS and CDR2 SASEGT. Trimming removed 3 bases at V and 8 bases at J, with 2 bases between.

The chain carries TRBV6-5 and TRBJ2-4, with D uncertain. CDR1 and CDR2 from the germline V gene are MNHEY and SVGAGI. This CDR3 is built from 10 residues. With 10 bases removed from V and 10 bases from J, the gap between germline ends came to 11 bases. The CDR3 DNA is TGTGCCACCCCACGGCGGATTCAGTACTTC. Translating gives CATPRRIQYF.

This clone is a singleton in its sample. The gene calls are TRBV19 and TRBJ2-3; tentatively, D is TRBD2 (6 bases). CDR3 length equals 15 residues. Germline CDR1 is LNHDA and CDR2 is SQIVND (reference sequence). Trimming took 4 bases from V and 1 from J, leaving 12 bases between them. Here the CDR3 reads CASSTGVRGTDTQYF. The DNA of the CDR3 is TGTGCCAGTAGTACGGGGGTGCGCGGCACAGATACGCAGTATTTT.

This clone appeared a single time. The CDR3 DNA follows: TGTGCCAGCAGCCCCCGAGGGGGGGGAAGAACTGAAGCTTTCTTT. Amino acid sequence: CASSPRGGGRTEAFF. The gene calls are TRBV11-2 and TRBJ1-1, with D perhaps matching TRBD1 (6 bases). V shed 5 bases and J shed 5 bases, with 18 bases lying between them. Germline V lookup: CDR1 SGHAT, CDR2 FQNNGV. The CDR3 length is 15 residues.

The chain couples TRBV6-1 to TRBJ2-7; 7 bases line up with TRBD1. Germline V gene sequence: CDR1 MNHNS, CDR2 SASEGT. The CDR3 totals 15 residues. V lost 6 bases, J lost 4 bases, and 12 bases stayed unmatched. The CDR3 DNA reads TGTGCCAGCAGCCCCGACAGGGACCCGGGGTACGAGCAGTACTTC. Residues: CASSPDRDPGYEQYF.

The chain has TRBV29-1 and TRBJ2-1; 8 nucleotides align to TRBD2. V was clipped by 0 bases and J by 6 bases; unmatched bases: 1. This CDR3 spans 13 amino acids. Germline V gene data show CDR1 as SQVTM and CDR2 as ANQGSEA. CDR3 nucleotides: TGCAGCGTTGAAGATCGGGGGGGCAATGAGCAGTTCTTC. It translates to CSVEDRGGNEQFF.

The rearrangement joins TRBV10-1 to TRBJ2-5; 8 bases are a match to TRBD2. From germline, CDR1 is WNHNN and CDR2 SYGVQD (reference sequence). With 6 bases clipped from V and 2 bases from J, the junction kept 8 bases outside the gene matches. The CDR3 extends over 15 amino acids. The CDR3 loop is CASSLPGLEQETQYF. CDR3 nucleotides: TGCGCCAGCAGCCTGCCGGGACTAGAGCAAGAGACCCAGTACTTC.

This clone appeared a few times. This chain connects TRBV6-1 to TRBJ2-7, with D tentatively TRBD1 (7 bases). V lost 1 base and J lost 1, with 11 bases in between. The CDR3 is made up of 15 amino acids. Germline lookup yields CDR1 MNHNS and CDR2 SASEGT. CDR3: CASSEGQGGSYEQYF. The CDR3 DNA sequence: TGTGCCAGCAGTGAAGGGCAGGGGGGTTCCTACGAGCAGTACTTC.